What follows is one T cell receptor (beta chain) and its context. This receptor's antigen is unknown. One base away there is no much larger clone; base qualities are not given. This entry is derived from a study of T cells in Graves' hyperthyroidism and ophthalmopathy (dated by TCRdb to the late 2010s). Study-wide context: Peripheral blood was sampled at the time of initial diagnosis, prior to any treatment. To identify TCR V-J signatures that set the groups apart, the researchers used a discovery cohort of more than 95 patients, made up of 43 with Graves' ophthalmopathy and 57 with stable Graves' hyperthyroidism. Prospective prediction of ophthalmopathy was tested in an independent validation cohort of some 20 hyperthyroidism patients and 17 patients who later progressed to ophthalmopathy. The 95 to 100 discovery patients were randomly split 7:3 into training and test sets. Thyroid tissue and blood T-cell repertoires from more than 5 Graves' hyperthyroidism patients were also compared in the study. After blood sampling, hyperthyroidism patients were treated with methimazole at a starting dose of 30 mg daily, and ophthalmopathy patients were treated with high-dose intravenous methylprednisolone. According to the paper, TCR Vbeta CDR3 sequencing was carried out on around 140 peripheral blood samples, which came from under 50 ophthalmopathy, approximately 78 hyperthyroidism and about 17 progressor patients.

Taken from the germline V gene, the CDR1 and CDR2 loops are SNHLY and FYNNEI. Reading from cysteine to phenylalanine, the CDR3 counts 12 amino acids. Kept here is only the CDR3 DNA, which spans 36 bases and is read in frame from base 1. V has 6 bases trimmed and J has 10 bases trimmed; junction bases matching no gene number 6. Hyperthyroidism patients were aged 18 to 65 years and newly diagnosed, with disease duration of less than 2 months. The study excluded patients with uncontrolled infections, other autoimmune diseases, pregnancy or lactation. Diagnoses relied on clinical symptoms, serum thyroxine and TRAb, thyroid ultrasound and orbital computed tomography. Blood from progressor patients was drawn when they were first diagnosed with hyperthyroidism, before any ophthalmopathy symptoms appeared. PBMCs were isolated from more than 9 ml of fresh peripheral blood by Ficoll-Paque density gradient centrifugation. Patients classed as progressors first received a Graves' hyperthyroidism diagnosis and then went on to develop ophthalmopathy during follow-up. Total RNA was extracted with Trizol reagent, and quality was checked on an Agilent 2100 Bioanalyzer.

TCR beta CDR3 regions were amplified from RNA transcripts. For the first round of RT-PCR on the TCR CDR3, the HTBI primer set was used together with the Qiagen OneStep RT-PCR kit. Libraries were constructed in a second round of multiplex PCR, after which size selection and purification were performed. Paired-end sequencing of the libraries was performed with 100 bp reads on an Illumina HiSeq2000. The study's processing was this. SOAPnuke was used to process the raw data, with reads discarded if the reads contained adapters or uncalled bases, had a mean Phred below 15, or lacked an exact constant-primer or identifier match. COPE v1.2.5 was used to merge the high-quality paired reads, and each unique nucleotide sequence was defined as a clonotype. MiTCR v1.1 was used to align the clonotypes against IMGT TRBV, TRBD and TRBJ reference segments. Only V-J combinations with frequency above 0.0001, covering about 99% of repertoires, were analysed. A TCS score was defined as the ratio between F50 (clonal expansion) and ExV (chaos), using BLOSUM62-based TCRdist between CDR3 peptides within each V-J. Welch's t-statistics and random forest reduced roughly 540 V-J features to 13, which were used in a naive Bayes classifier (R e1071). TCRdb's own reprocessing of the public reads used fastp at Q25 and MiXCR and kept productive beta chains. Every entry covers one CDR3 protein and lists the most common genes and DNA from its rows. TCRdb's processing, not the authors', yielded these V and J calls. The sample table shows approximately 370,000 distinct CDR3 sequences, and approximately 18% are seen once. Of the sample, around a third falls within the top ten clones.

The full study reports these points: Most expanded thyroid clonotypes (frequency above 0.001) were also found in blood, which suggests that blood repertoires may mirror thyroid immune responses. In validation, the model predicted progression to ophthalmopathy with approximately 71% sensitivity and roughly 75% specificity, a median of about six months before onset. A model built on a 13 V-J signature distinguished ophthalmopathy from stable hyperthyroidism, reaching 85% to 90% sensitivity and 81.08% specificity in cross-validation and 80%/75% in testing. Sample size was not statistically predetermined, and investigators were not blinded to group allocation.

The clonotype comes from a woman under 40 with Graves' hyperthyroidism that later progressed to Graves' ophthalmopathy. The V gene is TRBV2 and the J gene is TRBJ2-7; TRBD1 matches 10 bases in the middle. Sequencing used blood. The CDR3 corresponds to CASRGDRGHQYF. The bases are TGTGCCAGCAGAGGGGACAGGGGACACCAGTACTTC.